Here is one T cell receptor (beta chain) with its context. Its antigen is unidentified. This entry belongs to a study of CD8+ T cells in alopecia areata. Overall study results and limits: Expanded CD8+ clones among the top 100, as well as scalp clonality, were significantly decreased by tofacitinib.

The V gene lost 5 bases and the J gene lost 3 bases, with 11 bases spanning the gap. The CDR3 length is 13 residues. The V gene's germline CDR1 is SGHRS and CDR2 YFSETQ. Treatment given: oral pan-JAK inhibitor, 5-10 mg twice daily. Extraction and reverse transcription of RNA yielded cDNA as the sequencing template. Assay: immunoSEQ multiplex PCR; the TCRdb copy retains only in-frame clones and omits some. This table has fewer than 350,000 clones, roughly 60% appearing once. The V gene is TRBV5-1, the J gene TRBJ1-1, with no clear D. The sample here was CD4+ T cells sorted from blood, taken at week 24, from a patient treated with tofacitinib. The clonotype comes from a human donor with alopecia areata. The CDR3 region has the DNA TGCGCCAGCAGGGCCGAACCGGACACTGAAGCTTTCTTT. It specifies CASRAEPDTEAFF.